These T cell receptor beta chains were read from a single sample in a study of blood T cell repertoires in COVID-19. Assay used: immunoSEQ multiplex PCR; TCRdb lists only in-frame clones, some missing. The sample consists of nearly 95,000 clones, roughly 88% of them appearing once. The sample taken for sequencing was peripheral blood. These receptors all stem from a human donor with active COVID-19. The donor label of this sample is uncertain. Both conserved end residues are part of each CDR3. A D gene is named only where the DNA matches it firmly. Expanded clones get a size class; other rows say once, few or many, or leave the size out.

J gene: TRBJ1-2
D gene: NA
V gene: TRBV12-3/TRBV12-4
clone size: NA
CDR3 protein: CASSLGGNYGYTF
CDR3 DNA: TGTGCCAGCAGCCTCGGGGGTAACTATGGCTACACCTTC

J gene: TRBJ2-6
D gene: NA
V gene: TRBV4-3
clone size: NA
CDR3 protein: CASSQDPWSTLSGANVLTF
CDR3 DNA: TGCGCCAGCAGCCAAGACCCGTGGAGCACACTCTCTGGGGCCAACGTCCTGACTTTC

J gene: TRBJ1-2
D gene: TRBD1
V gene: TRBV4-3
clone size: NA
CDR3 protein: CASSQGGTAYYGYTF
CDR3 DNA: TGCGCCAGCAGCCAAGGAGGGACAGCCTACTATGGCTACACCTTC

J gene: TRBJ2-7
D gene: NA
V gene: TRBV5-1
clone size: NA
CDR3 protein: CASSLAAGVVGEQYF
CDR3 DNA: TGCGCCAGCAGCTTGGCCGCAGGGGTAGTGGGAGAGCAGTACTTC

J gene: TRBJ1-1
D gene: TRBD1
V gene: TRBV30
clone size: NA
CDR3 protein: CAWNRGEAFF
CDR3 DNA: TGTGCCTGGAACAGGGGCGAAGCTTTCTTT

J gene: TRBJ1-4
D gene: TRBD1
V gene: TRBV7-2
clone size: NA
CDR3 protein: CASSKYRGQGEKLFF
CDR3 DNA: TGTGCCAGCAGCAAATACAGGGGGCAAGGTGAAAAACTGTTTTTT

J gene: TRBJ1-5
D gene: NA
V gene: TRBV19
clone size: few
CDR3 protein: CASKRPGANQPQHF
CDR3 DNA: TGTGCCTCGAAGCGTCCAGGGGCCAATCAGCCCCAGCATTTT

J gene: TRBJ1-1
D gene: NA
V gene: TRBV21-1
clone size: NA
CDR3 protein: CASSKSHRVLEGRAEAFF
CDR3 DNA: TGTGCCAGCAGCAAATCTCACAGGGTACTTGAGGGCAGAGCTGAAGCTTTCTTT

J gene: TRBJ1-4
D gene: NA
V gene: TRBV5-1
clone size: NA
CDR3 protein: CASSSESGRGSFNEKLFF
CDR3 DNA: TGCGCCAGCAGCTCCGAATCGGGGAGGGGCTCCTTTAATGAAAAACTGTTTTTT

J gene: TRBJ1-2
D gene: NA
V gene: TRBV18
clone size: NA
CDR3 protein: CASSPLGGSYGYTF
CDR3 DNA: TGTGCCAGCTCACCACTGGGGGGTTCCTATGGCTACACCTTC

J gene: TRBJ2-2
D gene: NA
V gene: TRBV12-3/TRBV12-4
clone size: NA
CDR3 protein: CASRKTSTGELFF
CDR3 DNA: TGTGCCAGCAGAAAAACAAGCACCGGGGAGCTGTTTTTT

J gene: TRBJ1-1
D gene: TRBD1
V gene: TRBV6-6
clone size: NA
CDR3 protein: CASSPQLIIWDRADTEAFF
CDR3 DNA: TGTGCCAGCAGTCCGCAACTAATTATTTGGGACAGGGCTGACACTGAAGCTTTCTTT

J gene: TRBJ2-7
D gene: NA
V gene: TRBV27
clone size: NA
CDR3 protein: CASETGVAYEQYF
CDR3 DNA: TGTGCCAGTGAAACGGGGGTTGCTTACGAGCAGTACTTC

J gene: TRBJ2-2
D gene: TRBD2
V gene: TRBV7-6
clone size: NA
CDR3 protein: CASSSSGGFNTGELFF
CDR3 DNA: TGTGCCAGCAGCTCCTCCGGGGGGTTTAACACCGGGGAGCTGTTTTTT

J gene: TRBJ2-3
D gene: TRBD1
V gene: TRBV19
clone size: once
CDR3 protein: CASKTGGAGTDTQYF
CDR3 DNA: TGTGCCAGTAAAACAGGGGGCGCCGGCACAGATACGCAGTATTTT

J gene: TRBJ2-1
D gene: NA
V gene: TRBV9
clone size: NA
CDR3 protein: CASSVDGLYNEQFF
CDR3 DNA: TGTGCCAGCAGCGTAGACGGTCTGTACAATGAGCAGTTCTTC

J gene: TRBJ2-1
D gene: TRBD2
V gene: TRBV7-2
clone size: NA
CDR3 protein: CAARGAGVYNEQFF
CDR3 DNA: TGTGCCGCCCGCGGGGCGGGGGTTTACAATGAGCAGTTCTTC

J gene: TRBJ2-2
D gene: NA
V gene: TRBV15
clone size: NA
CDR3 protein: CATSRDSRQVADRGALF
CDR3 DNA: TGTGCCACCAGCAGAGATTCGAGACAGGTGGCGGACCGGGGAGCCCTTTTT

J gene: TRBJ1-5
D gene: NA
V gene: TRBV5-5
clone size: NA
CDR3 protein: CASSWKGENQPQHF
CDR3 DNA: TGTGCCAGCAGCTGGAAGGGGGAGAATCAGCCCCAGCATTTT

J gene: TRBJ2-7
D gene: NA
V gene: TRBV10-3
clone size: few
CDR3 protein: CAISGLHSYEQYF
CDR3 DNA: TGTGCCATCAGTGGACTCCACTCCTACGAGCAGTACTTC

J gene: TRBJ1-4
D gene: TRBD1
V gene: TRBV19
clone size: NA
CDR3 protein: CASRTGGPVATNEKLFF
CDR3 DNA: TGTGCCAGTAGGACAGGGGGACCAGTTGCAACTAATGAAAAACTGTTTTTT

J gene: TRBJ2-1
D gene: TRBD2
V gene: TRBV7-2
clone size: NA
CDR3 protein: CASSFSAGGSNEQFF
CDR3 DNA: TGTGCCAGCAGCTTCTCAGCGGGGGGGAGCAATGAGCAGTTCTTC

J gene: TRBJ1-4
D gene: NA
V gene: TRBV4-3
clone size: NA
CDR3 protein: CASSHDGRDTVNEKLFF
CDR3 DNA: TGCGCCAGCAGCCATGATGGGAGGGACACGGTTAATGAAAAACTGTTTTTT

J gene: TRBJ2-7
D gene: NA
V gene: TRBV13
clone size: NA
CDR3 protein: CASSLTGARNEQYF
CDR3 DNA: TGTGCCAGCAGCTTAACTGGAGCGCGAAACGAGCAGTACTTC

J gene: TRBJ2-7
D gene: NA
V gene: TRBV7-8
clone size: NA
CDR3 protein: CASSLGSDGGYEQYF
CDR3 DNA: TGTGCCAGCAGCTTAGGCTCGGACGGAGGCTACGAGCAGTACTTC

J gene: TRBJ2-3
D gene: TRBD2
V gene: TRBV7-2
clone size: NA
CDR3 protein: CASRFSGGAGDTQYF
CDR3 DNA: TGTGCCAGCAGATTTAGCGGGGGGGCTGGGGATACGCAGTATTTT

J gene: TRBJ1-6
D gene: NA
V gene: TRBV6-9
clone size: NA
CDR3 protein: CASSFFVPGDNSPLHF
CDR3 DNA: TGTGCCAGCAGTTTCTTCGTACCGGGGGATAATTCACCCCTCCACTTT

J gene: TRBJ2-1
D gene: NA
V gene: TRBV29-1
clone size: NA
CDR3 protein: CSVVEYYNEQFF
CDR3 DNA: TGCAGCGTCGTAGAGTACTACAATGAGCAGTTCTTC

J gene: TRBJ2-2
D gene: NA
V gene: TRBV6-5
clone size: NA
CDR3 protein: CASSPSQVFTGELFF
CDR3 DNA: TGTGCCAGCAGCCCCTCTCAGGTCTTCACCGGGGAGCTGTTTTTT

J gene: TRBJ1-2
D gene: NA
V gene: TRBV25-1
clone size: NA
CDR3 protein: CASSEFNYGAGVYGYTF
CDR3 DNA: TGTGCCAGCAGTGAATTTAATTATGGGGCAGGGGTCTATGGCTACACCTTC

J gene: TRBJ1-1
D gene: TRBD1
V gene: TRBV29-1
clone size: NA
CDR3 protein: CSVIRTGGQVNTEAFF
CDR3 DNA: TGCAGCGTCATTCGGACAGGGGGGCAGGTGAACACTGAAGCTTTCTTT

J gene: TRBJ1-1
D gene: TRBD1
V gene: TRBV4-2
clone size: NA
CDR3 protein: CASSRAKGQLNTEAFF
CDR3 DNA: TGTGCCAGCAGCCGGGCCAAGGGACAGCTGAACACTGAAGCTTTCTTT

J gene: TRBJ1-6
D gene: TRBD1
V gene: TRBV7-2
clone size: NA
CDR3 protein: CASSYDRGYNSPLHF
CDR3 DNA: TGTGCCAGCAGTTACGACAGGGGGTATAATTCACCCCTCCACTTT

J gene: TRBJ2-2
D gene: TRBD1
V gene: TRBV19
clone size: once
CDR3 protein: CASSHRGPTGELFF
CDR3 DNA: TGTGCCAGTAGTCACAGGGGGCCCACCGGGGAGCTGTTTTTT

J gene: TRBJ1-1
D gene: NA
V gene: TRBV7-9
clone size: NA
CDR3 protein: CASSFMRGPEAFF
CDR3 DNA: TGTGCCAGCAGCTTTATGAGAGGTCCGGAAGCTTTCTTT

J gene: TRBJ2-7
D gene: TRBD2
V gene: TRBV5-4
clone size: NA
CDR3 protein: CASSLGPSGYEQYF
CDR3 DNA: TGTGCCAGCAGCTTGGGTCCTAGCGGTTACGAGCAGTACTTC

J gene: TRBJ1-1
D gene: TRBD1
V gene: TRBV11-2
clone size: NA
CDR3 protein: CASSFSGGMWDTEAFF
CDR3 DNA: TGTGCCAGCAGCTTTTCAGGGGGTATGTGGGACACTGAAGCTTTCTTT

J gene: TRBJ1-1
D gene: NA
V gene: TRBV6-1
clone size: NA
CDR3 protein: CASSEQSASTEAFF
CDR3 DNA: TGTGCCAGCAGTGAACAAAGCGCCTCCACTGAAGCTTTCTTT

J gene: TRBJ2-7
D gene: NA
V gene: TRBV3-1/TRBV3-2
clone size: once
CDR3 protein: CASSLRATAMYEQYF
CDR3 DNA: TGTGCCAGCAGCCTCCGAGCGACTGCTATGTACGAGCAGTACTTC